This T cell receptor beta chain was documented in a study of CD8 T cells in cerebrospinal fluid in Alzheimer's disease. The overall study: Clonal expansion of CSF T cells was measured with plate-based and droplet-based single-cell sequencing.

TCRdb re-called the 10x single-cell sequencing reads; one entry per CDR3 protein, DNA not given. The listing contains about 770 distinct CDR3 sequences. This clonotype counts as medium-sized by frequency. Its antigen is still unknown. The study's findings and limits: EBV-specific TCRs in cerebrospinal fluid reportedly do not establish a causal EBV–Alzheimer's link.

CDR1 is SGHNT and CDR2 is YYREEE in the germline V gene (reference sequence). The length of the CDR3 is 14 residues. This chain uses TRBV5-4 with TRBJ1-5; as DNA is missing, the TRBD1 call by TCRdb cannot be tested. The sequence was collected from a human donor with Parkinson's disease. Sequencing used cerebrospinal fluid. This CDR3 is CASSKDTSNQPQHF.